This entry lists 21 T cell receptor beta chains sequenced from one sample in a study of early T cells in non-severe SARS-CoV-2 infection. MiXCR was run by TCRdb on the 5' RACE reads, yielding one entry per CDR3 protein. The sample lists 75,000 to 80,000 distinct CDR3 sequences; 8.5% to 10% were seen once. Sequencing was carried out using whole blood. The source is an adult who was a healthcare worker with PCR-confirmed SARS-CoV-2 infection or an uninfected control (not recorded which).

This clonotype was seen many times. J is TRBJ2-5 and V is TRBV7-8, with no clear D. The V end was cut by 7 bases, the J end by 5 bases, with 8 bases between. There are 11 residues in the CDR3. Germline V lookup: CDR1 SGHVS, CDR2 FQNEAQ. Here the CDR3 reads CASTPLETQYF. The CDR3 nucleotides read TGTGCCAGCACCCCCTTGGAGACCCAGTACTTC. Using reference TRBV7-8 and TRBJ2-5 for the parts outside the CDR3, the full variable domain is GAGVSQSPRYKVAKRGQDVALRCDPISGHVSLFWYQQALGQGPEFLTYFQNEAQLDKSGLPSDRFFAERPEGSVSTLKIQRTQQEDSAVYLCASTPLETQYFGPGTRLLVL.

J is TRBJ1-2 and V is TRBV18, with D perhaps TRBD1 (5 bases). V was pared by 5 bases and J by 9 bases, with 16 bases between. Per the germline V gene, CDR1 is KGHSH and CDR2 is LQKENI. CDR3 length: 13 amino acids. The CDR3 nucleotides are TGTGCCAGCTCAGAAGTACGGCCAGGGAGCTACACCTTC. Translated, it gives CASSEVRPGSYTF.

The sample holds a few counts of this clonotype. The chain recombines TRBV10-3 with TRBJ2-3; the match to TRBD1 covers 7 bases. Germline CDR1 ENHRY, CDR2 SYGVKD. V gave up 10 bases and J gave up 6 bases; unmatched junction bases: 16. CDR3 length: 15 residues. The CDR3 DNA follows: TGTGCCACCTCCCCGACAGGGCTCCCTAGGGATACGCAGTATTTT. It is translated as CATSPTGLPRDTQYF.

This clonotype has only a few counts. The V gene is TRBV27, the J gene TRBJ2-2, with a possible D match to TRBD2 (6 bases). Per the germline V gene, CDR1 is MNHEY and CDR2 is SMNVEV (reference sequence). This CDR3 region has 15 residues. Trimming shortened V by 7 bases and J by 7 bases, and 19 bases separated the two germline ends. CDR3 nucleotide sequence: TGTGCCAGCAAACCCTTGGGCGGGGCCCACGGGGAGCTGTTTTTT. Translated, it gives CASKPLGGAHGELFF.

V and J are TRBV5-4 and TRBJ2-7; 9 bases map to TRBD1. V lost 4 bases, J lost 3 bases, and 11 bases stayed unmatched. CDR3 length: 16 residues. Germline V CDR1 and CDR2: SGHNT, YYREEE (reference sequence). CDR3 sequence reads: CASSPSTGTGYYEQYF. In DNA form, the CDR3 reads TGTGCCAGCAGCCCCTCCACCGGGACAGGGTACTACGAGCAGTACTTC. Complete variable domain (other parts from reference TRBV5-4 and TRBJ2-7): ETGVTQSPTHLIKTRGQQVTLRCSSQSGHNTVSWYQQALGQGPQFIFQYYREEENGRGNFPPRFSGLQFPNYSSELNVNALELDDSALYLCASSPSTGTGYYEQYFGPGTRLTVT.

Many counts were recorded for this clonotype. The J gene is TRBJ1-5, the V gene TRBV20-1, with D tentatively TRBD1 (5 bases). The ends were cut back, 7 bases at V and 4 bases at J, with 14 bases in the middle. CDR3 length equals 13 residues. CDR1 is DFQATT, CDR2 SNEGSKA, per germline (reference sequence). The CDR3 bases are TGCAGTGGTATCGGGGACTCGAATCAGCCCCAGCATTTT. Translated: CSGIGDSNQPQHF.

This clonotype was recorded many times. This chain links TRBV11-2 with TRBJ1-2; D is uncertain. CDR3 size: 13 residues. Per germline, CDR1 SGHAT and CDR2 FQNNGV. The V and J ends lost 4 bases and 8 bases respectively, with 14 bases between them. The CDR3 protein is CASSSGRASGYTF. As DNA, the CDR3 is TGTGCCAGCAGCTCCGGGCGGGCTAGCGGCTACACCTTC.

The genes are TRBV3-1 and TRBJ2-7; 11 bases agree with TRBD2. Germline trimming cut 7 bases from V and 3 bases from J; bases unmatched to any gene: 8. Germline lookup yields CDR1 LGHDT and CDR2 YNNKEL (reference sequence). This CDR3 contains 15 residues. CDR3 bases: TGTGCCAGCAAACGCGGGACTAGCGGAATCTACGAGCAGTACTTC. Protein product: CASKRGTSGIYEQYF.

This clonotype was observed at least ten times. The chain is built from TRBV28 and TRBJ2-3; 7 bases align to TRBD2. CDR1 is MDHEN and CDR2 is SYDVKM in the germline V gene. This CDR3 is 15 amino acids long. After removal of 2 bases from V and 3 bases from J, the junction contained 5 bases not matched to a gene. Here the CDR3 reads CASSLAGVATDTQYF. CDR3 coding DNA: TGTGCCAGCAGTTTAGCGGGAGTGGCGACAGATACGCAGTATTTT.

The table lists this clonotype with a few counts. The CDR3 sequence: CASSLDSLLKNTEAFF. In DNA, the CDR3 is TGTGCCAGCAGCTTAGACTCCTTACTGAAGAACACTGAAGCTTTCTTT. V usage is TRBV7-8 and J usage is TRBJ1-1; D remains unclear. Germline lookup yields CDR1 SGHVS and CDR2 FQNEAQ. CDR3 size: 16 residues. Trimming cost V 1 base and J 1 base, with 13 bases left between them.

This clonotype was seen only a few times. The CDR3 loop is CASSFGTGESQPQHF. The DNA of the CDR3 is TGTGCCAGCAGTTTCGGGACAGGGGAGTCTCAGCCCCAGCATTTT. This chain connects TRBV27 to TRBJ1-5; 10 bases are shared with TRBD1. This CDR3 is built from 15 residues. From germline, CDR1 is MNHEY and CDR2 SMNVEV (reference sequence). With V trimmed by 3 bases and J by 6 bases, 5 bases remained unmatched.

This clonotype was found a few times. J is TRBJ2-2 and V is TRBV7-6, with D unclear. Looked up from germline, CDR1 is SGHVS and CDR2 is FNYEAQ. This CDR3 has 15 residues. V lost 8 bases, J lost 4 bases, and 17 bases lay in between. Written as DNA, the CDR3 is TGTGCCAGCGGGTATCCCGAACCCGCCACCGGGGAGCTGTTTTTT. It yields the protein CASGYPEPATGELFF.

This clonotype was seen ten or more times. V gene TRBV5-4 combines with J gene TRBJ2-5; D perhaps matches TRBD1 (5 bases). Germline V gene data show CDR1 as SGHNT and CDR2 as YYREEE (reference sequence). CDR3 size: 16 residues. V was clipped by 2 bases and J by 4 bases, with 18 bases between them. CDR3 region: CASSFGSGPLRETQYF. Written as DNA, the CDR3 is TGTGCCAGCAGCTTCGGATCAGGGCCGCTGAGAGAGACCCAGTACTTC.

The CDR3 here is CASSSQAENEQFF. As DNA, the CDR3 is TGCGCCAGCAGCTCACAGGCAGAAAATGAGCAGTTCTTC. The genes are TRBV5-1 and TRBJ2-1; D might be TRBD1 (5 bases). The V gene lost 3 bases and the J gene lost 7 bases, with 11 bases spanning the gap. Germline lookup yields CDR1 SGHRS and CDR2 YFSETQ. The CDR3 consists of 13 residues. The full variable domain, its missing parts supplied by reference TRBV5-1 and TRBJ2-1, is KAGVTQTPRYLIKTRGQQVTLSCSPISGHRSVSWYQQTPGQGLQFLFEYFSETQRNKGNFPGRFSGRQFSNSRSEMNVSTLELGDSALYLCASSSQAENEQFFGPGTRLTVL.

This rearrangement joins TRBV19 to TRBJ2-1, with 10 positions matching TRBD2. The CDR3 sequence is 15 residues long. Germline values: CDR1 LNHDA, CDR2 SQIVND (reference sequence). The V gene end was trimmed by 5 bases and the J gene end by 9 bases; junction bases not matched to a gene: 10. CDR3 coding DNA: TGTGCCAGTAGTCCGACGACTAGCGGGTCTGTTGAGCAGTTCTTC. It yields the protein CASSPTTSGSVEQFF.

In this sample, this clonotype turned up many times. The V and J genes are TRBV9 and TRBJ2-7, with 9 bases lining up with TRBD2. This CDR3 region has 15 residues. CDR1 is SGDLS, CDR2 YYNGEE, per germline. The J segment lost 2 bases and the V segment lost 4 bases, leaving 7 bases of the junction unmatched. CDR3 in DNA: TGTGCCAGCAGCCCGGAGGCGGGAGGGCCCTACGAGCAGTACTTC. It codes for CASSPEAGGPYEQYF.

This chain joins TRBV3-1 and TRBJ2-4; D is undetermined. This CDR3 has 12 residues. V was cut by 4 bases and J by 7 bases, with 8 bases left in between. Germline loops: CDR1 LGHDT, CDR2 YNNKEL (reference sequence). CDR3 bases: TGTGCCAGCAGCCCCTCCGGGAACATTCAGTACTTC. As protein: CASSPSGNIQYF.

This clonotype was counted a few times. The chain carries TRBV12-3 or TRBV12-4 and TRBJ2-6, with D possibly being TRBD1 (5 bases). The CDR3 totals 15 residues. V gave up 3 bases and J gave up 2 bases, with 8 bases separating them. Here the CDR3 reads CASSFGAPGANVLTF. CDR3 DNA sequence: TGTGCCAGCAGTTTTGGGGCACCTGGGGCCAACGTCCTGACTTTC.

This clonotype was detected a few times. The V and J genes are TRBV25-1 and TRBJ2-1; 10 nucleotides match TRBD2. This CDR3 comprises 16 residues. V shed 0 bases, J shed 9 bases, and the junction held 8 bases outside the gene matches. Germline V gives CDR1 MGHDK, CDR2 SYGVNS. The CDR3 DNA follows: TGTGCCAGCAGTGAATATACCCTAGCGGGAGAAATTGAGCAGTTCTTC. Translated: CASSEYTLAGEIEQFF.

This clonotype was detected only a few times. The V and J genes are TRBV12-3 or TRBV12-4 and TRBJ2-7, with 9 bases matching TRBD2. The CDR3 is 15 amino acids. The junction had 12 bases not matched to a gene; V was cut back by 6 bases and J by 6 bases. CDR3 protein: CASRPSGTSTSEQYF. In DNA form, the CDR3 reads TGTGCCAGCAGACCAAGCGGGACTAGCACCTCCGAGCAGTACTTC.

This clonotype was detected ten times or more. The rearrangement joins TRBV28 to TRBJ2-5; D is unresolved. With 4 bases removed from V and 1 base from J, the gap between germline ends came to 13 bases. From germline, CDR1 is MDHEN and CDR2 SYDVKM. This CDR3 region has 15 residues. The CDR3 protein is CASSSSRASQETQYF. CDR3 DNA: TGTGCCAGCAGTTCCTCCCGGGCGAGCCAAGAGACCCAGTACTTC.